Listed below are T cell receptor beta chains from one sample, sequenced in a study of graft-versus-host responses after intestinal transplantation. TCRdb's copy holds only in-frame clones and misses some; the assay was immunoSEQ multiplex PCR. The sample lists around 10,000 clones, roughly 92% occurring once. This sample comprised PBMCs, obtained almost 70 days after transplant. The source of these receptors is a human patient who received an intestinal transplant, so some T cells may come from the graft donor. The CDR3 runs from the conserved cysteine through the conserved F or W. D genes are given only for firm matches. Clone size is shown for a subset of rows, as once, few, many or a class of expanded clone.

clone size,D gene,V gene,J gene,CDR3 DNA,CDR3 protein
-,-,TRBV5-4,TRBJ2-3,TGTGCCAGCAGCTGGGGTCCCGGGGGTTCAGATACGCAGTATTTT,CASSWGPGGSDTQYF
-,TRBD2,TRBV7-6,TRBJ2-5,TGTGCCAGCAGCTCCGGGACTAGCGGGGTACAAGAGACCCAGTACTTC,CASSSGTSGVQETQYF
-,-,TRBV11-2,TRBJ2-1,TGTGCCAGCAGCTTTACGGGCCAAAGTAGATGGGACAATGAGCAGTTCTTC,CASSFTGQSRWDNEQFF
-,-,TRBV4-1,TRBJ1-1,TGCGCCAGCAGCCCGTCGAAGGGAAACACTGAAGCTTTCTTT,CASSPSKGNTEAFF
-,-,TRBV28,TRBJ1-1,TGTGCCAGCAGTTTATGGGGCGGGGAAGCTTTCTTT,CASSLWGGEAFF
-,-,TRBV25-1,TRBJ2-2,TGTGCCAGCAGTGAATATGGGACCGGGGAGCTGTTTTTT,CASSEYGTGELFF
-,-,TRBV21-1,TRBJ2-2,TGTGCCAGCAGCAAAGATCGCGGGGAACACCGGGGAGCTGTTTTT,CASSKDRGEHRGAVF
-,TRBD2,TRBV7-2,TRBJ2-2,TGTGCCAGCAGCTCCCCCCTAGCGGGAGGGCATAACGGGGAGCTGTTTTTT,CASSSPLAGGHNGELFF
-,-,TRBV7-2,TRBJ2-1,TGTGCCAGCAGCTTAGTAGCCTTCTCCTACAATGAGCAGTTCTTC,CASSLVAFSYNEQFF
-,-,TRBV19,TRBJ1-6,TGTGCCAGTAATCCCGGGACCGAAAATTCACCCCTCCACTTT,CASNPGTENSPLHF
-,TRBD2,TRBV9,TRBJ2-7,TGTGCCAGCAGCGAGTCGGGACTAGCGGGACCGGGCGAGCAGTACTTC,CASSESGLAGPGEQYF
-,-,TRBV19,TRBJ2-1,TGTGCCAGTAGTGCATCTCGAGCGAGGAATGAGCAGTTCTTC,CASSASRARNEQFF
-,-,TRBV14,TRBJ1-1,TGTGCCAGCAAGAGAAAGGGGTACAACACTGAAGCTTTCTTT,CASKRKGYNTEAFF
-,-,TRBV12-5,TRBJ1-1,TGTGCTAGTGGTTTGGGAGGATGGGAAGCTTTCTTT,CASGLGGWEAFF
-,-,TRBV30,TRBJ2-7,TGTGCCTGGTCCACCCTAGCGTCCCGGGGCTACGAGCAGTACTTC,CAWSTLASRGYEQYF
once,TRBD2,TRBV6-4,TRBJ2-1,TGTGCCAGCAGTGATGGGACTAGCGGCTACAATGAGCAGTTCTTC,CASSDGTSGYNEQFF
-,-,TRBV29-1,TRBJ1-2,TGCAGCGTTGAAAGGCAGGGAAAGTATGGCTACACCTTC,CSVERQGKYGYTF
-,-,TRBV28,TRBJ1-5,TGTGCCAGCAACCCCCCGGGGGGGGACAATCAGCCCCAGCATTTT,CASNPPGGDNQPQHF
-,TRBD2,TRBV19,TRBJ2-7,TGTGCCAGTAGTTCCTACGGGACTAGCGGGAGGGCCACCTACGAGCAGTACTTC,CASSSYGTSGRATYEQYF
-,TRBD1,TRBV30,TRBJ1-5,TGTGCCTGGAGTTGTACGTGGGACAGGGCTGTCCAATCAGCCCAGCATTTT,CAWSCTWDRAVQSAQHF
-,-,TRBV21-1,TRBJ2-2,TGTGCCAGCAGCGCAAGTCCCCTAGCGGGAGAGTCCGGGGAGCTGTTTTTT,CASSASPLAGESGELFF
-,TRBD1,TRBV7-8,TRBJ2-2,TGTGCCAGCAGCTTGTCCAGAGGGACAGCACACACCGGGGAGCTGTTTTTT,CASSLSRGTAHTGELFF
-,-,TRBV4-1,TRBJ1-1,TGCGCCAGCAGCCAAATGGAGGGGATACACACTGAAGCTTTCTTT,CASSQMEGIHTEAFF
-,TRBD2,TRBV9,TRBJ2-1,TGTGCCAGCAGCGTAGTGGTTAGCGGGAGTGAGCAGTTCTTC,CASSVVVSGSEQFF
-,TRBD2,TRBV9,TRBJ2-1,TGTGCCAGCGATCTTGAAGCCATGACTAGCGGGAGTCAAATCGGGGAGCAGTTCTTC,CASDLEAMTSGSQIGEQFF
-,-,TRBV11-1,TRBJ1-2,TGTGCCAGCAGCACCCCACAGGGAAGGCCCTATGGCTACACCTTC,CASSTPQGRPYGYTF
-,TRBD2,TRBV27,TRBJ2-3,TGTGCCAGCAGTGCGGGGACTAACTATGAAGATACGCAGTATTTT,CASSAGTNYEDTQYF
-,-,TRBV25-1,TRBJ2-7,TGTGCCAGCAGTGGGGGCAGGGGACGATACGAGCAGTACTTC,CASSGGRGRYEQYF
-,TRBD1,TRBV19,TRBJ1-2,TGTGCCAGTAGTATAGTGGCAGGGGGCGACTATGGCTACACCTTC,CASSIVAGGDYGYTF
few,-,TRBV18,TRBJ2-5,TGTGCCAGCTCACGAGGGATTCAAGAGACCCAGTACTTC,CASSRGIQETQYF
-,-,TRBV7-3,TRBJ1-2,TGTGCCAGCAGCTTAAACGACGGGGGCGACTATGGCTACACCTTC,CASSLNDGGDYGYTF
-,TRBD1,TRBV6-6,TRBJ1-3,TGTGCCAGCCAACAGGGGAGCTCTGGAAACACCATATATTTT,CASQQGSSGNTIYF
once,-,TRBV30,TRBJ2-1,TGTGCCTGGAGTGTGGACAGCTACAATGAGCAGTTCTTC,CAWSVDSYNEQFF
-,TRBD2,TRBV27,TRBJ2-1,TGTGCCACCACGATACCGGGACTAGCGGACCACAATGAGCAGTTCTTC,CATTIPGLADHNEQFF
few,TRBD2,TRBV7-2,TRBJ2-7,TGTGCCAGCAGCGCCGGGGGAGGGAGCTACGAGCAGTACTTC,CASSAGGGSYEQYF
-,TRBD1,TRBV13,TRBJ2-3,TGTGCCAGCAGCCCCCAGGGACAGGCCGGGGCAGATACGCAGTATTTT,CASSPQGQAGADTQYF
-,TRBD1,TRBV7-6,TRBJ2-7,TGTGCCAGCAGCTGGGGACAGGGAAGCTACGAGCAGTACTTC,CASSWGQGSYEQYF